This TCR beta chain was documented in a study of blood T cells in healthy people across ages. General study points: Estimates drawn from one million T cells were deemed to understate diversity. Age advanced and TCR beta diversity per million T cells fell, roughly linearly.

Germline assignment: CDR1 SGHRS and CDR2 YFSETQ. CDR3 size: 16 residues. With regard to this clonotype: Its antigen is not identified. Germline is not matched at one junction end, which may reflect a read error.

With a J-beta primer mix and a sample-barcoded 5' primer, a second PCR ran roughly 6 to 11 cycles. Each cDNA molecule carried a tag from a template-switch adaptor that contained 12 random nucleotides. TCRdb re-called the 5' RACE reads through MiXCR, storing one row per CDR3 protein. The table shows hundreds of thousands of distinct CDR3 sequences, with around a fifth occurring only once. Donors ranged from about 6 to 95 years old and were healthy Caucasians in Russia. The sequenced sample consisted of blood. The chain carries TRBV5-1 and TRBJ2-1; TRBD2 is a possible D gene (6 bases). The sequence came from a man between 65 and 79 years old in good health. The chain's CDR3 is CVSDLTGSGSYNEQFF. Here the CDR3 DNA reads TGCGTCAGCGACCTTACCGGTAGCGGCTCCTACAATGAGCAGTTCTTC.